This T cell receptor beta chain was documented in a study of T cell repertoires in cytomegalovirus infection. Trimming left V 5 bases short and J 0 bases short, with 12 bases between. CDR1 is SGHTA, CDR2 FQGNSA, per germline. The CDR3 runs 15 residues. TCRdb ran MiXCR on the reads and lists one entry per CDR3 protein. The top ten hold 40% to 50% of the sample, which has about half a million distinct CDR3 sequences, 40% to 50% seen once. To note about this clonotype: Antigen: not known.

This receptor was identified in a human donor in good health (CMV status not recorded). Some clones in this sample may be carry-over from other donors' samples. The V call is TRBV7-2, the J call TRBJ2-3, with a possible D match to TRBD1 (6 bases). The source material was cultured PBMCs, sampled from culture after CMV antigen stimulation. Written as DNA, the CDR3 is TGTGCCAGCAGCGGGCGGCAGGGGAGCACAGATACGCAGTATTTT. Translating gives CASSGRQGSTDTQYF.